The 2 T cell receptor beta chains listed next were all sequenced from one sample in a study of blood T cell repertoires in COVID-19. The method was immunoSEQ multiplex PCR; TCRdb's version includes in-frame clones alone and lacks a portion of them. The sample has about 200,000 clones, roughly 85% seen once. Sequences were obtained from peripheral blood. Every receptor here comes from a man aged 30 to 45 who had recovered from COVID-19.

Note on this clone: Other DNA sequences of this sample code for an identical CDR3. V usage is TRBV7-2 and J usage is TRBJ1-5; tentatively, D is TRBD1 (5 bases). V was pared by 1 base and J by 6 bases, with 10 bases between. This CDR3 is built from 14 residues. Germline V gene sequence: CDR1 SGHTA, CDR2 FQGNSA. The DNA of the CDR3 is TGTGCCAGCAGCTTAGGAACAGGTCTTCAGCCCCAGCATTTT. Protein product: CASSLGTGLQPQHF.

This clone was seen only once. The CDR3, as DNA: TGTGCCAGCAGCTTGGAGGGCGGGGGGCTCAATGAGCAGTTCTTC. It translates to CASSLEGGGLNEQFF. The rearrangement uses TRBV5-8 and TRBJ2-1; 8 nucleotides line up with TRBD2. Per germline, CDR1 SGHTS and CDR2 YDEGEE. This CDR3 region has 15 residues. V lost 0 bases and J lost 6; bases outside the gene matches: 5.